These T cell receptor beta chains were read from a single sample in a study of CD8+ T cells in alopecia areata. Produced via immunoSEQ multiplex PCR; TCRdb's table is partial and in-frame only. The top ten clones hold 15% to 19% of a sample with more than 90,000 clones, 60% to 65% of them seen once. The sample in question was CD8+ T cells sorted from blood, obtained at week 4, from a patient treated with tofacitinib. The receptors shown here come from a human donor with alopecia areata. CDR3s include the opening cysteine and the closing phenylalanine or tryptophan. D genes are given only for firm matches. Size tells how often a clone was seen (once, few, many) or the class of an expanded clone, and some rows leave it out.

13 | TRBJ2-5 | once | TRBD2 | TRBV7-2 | TGTGCCAGCAGTCGCGCGGGGGGAGAGACCCAGTACTTC | CASSRAGGETQYF
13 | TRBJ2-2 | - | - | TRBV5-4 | TGTGCCAGCAGCCCCTTCAGGGCCGGGGAGCTGTTTTTT | CASSPFRAGELFF
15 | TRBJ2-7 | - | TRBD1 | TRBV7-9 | TGTGCCAGCAGCTCCCCGGGACAGGGGTTGTACGAGCAGTACTTC | CASSSPGQGLYEQYF
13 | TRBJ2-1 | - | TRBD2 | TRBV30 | TGTGCCTGGTCAGGACTAGCGGGGACAGAGCAGTTCTTC | CAWSGLAGTEQFF
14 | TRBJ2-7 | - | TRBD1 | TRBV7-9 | TGTGCCAGCAGCTCCAGGGGGCGCACCTACGAGCAGTACTTC | CASSSRGRTYEQYF
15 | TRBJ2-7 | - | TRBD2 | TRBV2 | TGTGCCAGAGCGGGGGATAGCGGGAGAAGCTACGAGCAGTACTTC | CARAGDSGRSYEQYF
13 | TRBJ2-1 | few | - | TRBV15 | TGTGCCACCAGCGAGGGAACGTACAATGAGCAGTTCTTC | CATSEGTYNEQFF
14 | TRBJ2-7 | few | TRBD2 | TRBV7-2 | TGTGCCAGCGTATGGACTAGCGGGAGCTACGAGCAGTACTTC | CASVWTSGSYEQYF
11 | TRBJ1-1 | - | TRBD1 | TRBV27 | TGTGCCAGCGGACAGGGCAGAGAAGCTTTCTTT | CASGQGREAFF
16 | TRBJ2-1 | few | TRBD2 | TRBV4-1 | TGCGCCAGCAGCCCCGGGACTAGCGGCAATTACAATGAGCAGTTCTTC | CASSPGTSGNYNEQFF
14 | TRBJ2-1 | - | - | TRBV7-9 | TGTGCCAGCAGCGCGCCCACTAGTTCCCATGAGCAGTTCTTC | CASSAPTSSHEQFF
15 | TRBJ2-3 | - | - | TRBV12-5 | TGTGCTAGTGGTTTGTATCGTCAGGGGGGATATACGCAGTATTTT | CASGLYRQGGYTQYF
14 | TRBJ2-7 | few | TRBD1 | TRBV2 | TGTGCCAGCAGTCCTAGGGACAGGACCTACGAGCAGTACTTC | CASSPRDRTYEQYF
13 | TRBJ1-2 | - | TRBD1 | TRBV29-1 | TGCAGCGTTACCGGCGACAGGGCCTATGGCTACACCTTC | CSVTGDRAYGYTF
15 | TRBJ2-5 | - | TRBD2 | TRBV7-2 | TGTGCCAGCAGCTTACTGCGGGGGGACCAAGAGACCCAGTACTTC | CASSLLRGDQETQYF
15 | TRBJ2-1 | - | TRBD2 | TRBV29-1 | TGCAGCGTTGAATTGGGGCTAGCGGGGGGAGGGGAGCAGTTCTTC | CSVELGLAGGGEQFF
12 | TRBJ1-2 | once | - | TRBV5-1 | TGCGCCAGCAGCTTGGAATCGTGGGGCTACACCTTC | CASSLESWGYTF
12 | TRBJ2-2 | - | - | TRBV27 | TGTGCCAGCAGCTTGAACACCGGGGAGCTGTTTTTT | CASSLNTGELFF
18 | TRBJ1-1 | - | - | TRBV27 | TGTGCCAGCAGTTTAGTTATGACAGGAATTGGGTTAAACACTGAAGCTTTCTTT | CASSLVMTGIGLNTEAFF
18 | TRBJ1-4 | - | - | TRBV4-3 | TGCGCCAGCAGCCAAGATGGGTCGAACCTTGCAACTAATGAAAAACTGTTTTTT | CASSQDGSNLATNEKLFF
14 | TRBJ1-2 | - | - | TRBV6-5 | TGTGCCAGCAGGGCCGGAGGGGGGGCTTTCGGCTACACCTTC | CASRAGGGAFGYTF
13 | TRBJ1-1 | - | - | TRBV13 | TGTGCCAGCAGCCGGGGGGAGGACACTGAAGCTTTCTTT | CASSRGEDTEAFF
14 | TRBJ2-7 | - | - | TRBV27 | TGTGCCAGCAGTTTACTCTCGGCAGGGGACGAGCAGTACTTC | CASSLLSAGDEQYF
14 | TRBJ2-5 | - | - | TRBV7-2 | TGTGCCAGCAGCTTAGAGCAGAACGAAGAGACCCAGTACTTC | CASSLEQNEETQYF